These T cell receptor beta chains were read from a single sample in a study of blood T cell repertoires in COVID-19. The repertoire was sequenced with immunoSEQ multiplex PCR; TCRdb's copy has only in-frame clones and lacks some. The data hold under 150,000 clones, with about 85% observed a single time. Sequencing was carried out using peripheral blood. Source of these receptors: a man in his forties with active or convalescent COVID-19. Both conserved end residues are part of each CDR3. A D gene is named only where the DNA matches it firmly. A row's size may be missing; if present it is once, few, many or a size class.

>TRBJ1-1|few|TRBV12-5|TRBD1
CASGLVVGQGTGGNTEAFF
TGTGCTAGTGGTTTGGTTGTGGGACAGGGTACGGGAGGGAACACTGAAGCTTTCTTT
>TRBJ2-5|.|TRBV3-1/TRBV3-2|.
CASSQDGPQAGGTQYF
TGTGCCAGCAGCCAAGATGGCCCTCAGGCGGGTGGGACCCAGTACTTC
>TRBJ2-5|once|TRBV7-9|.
CASSLAAARATQYF
TGTGCCAGCAGCTTGGCGGCGGCCAGGGCGACCCAGTACTTC
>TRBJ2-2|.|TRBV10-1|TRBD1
CASSRGLGTGELFF
TGCGCCAGCAGCAGGGGGCTGGGCACCGGGGAGCTGTTTTTT
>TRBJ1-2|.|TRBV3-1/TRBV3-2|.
CASSQVKGADGYTF
TGTGCCAGCAGCCAAGTGAAAGGGGCTGATGGCTACACCTTC
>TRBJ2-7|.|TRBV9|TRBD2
CASSVARREGVYEQYF
TGTGCCAGCAGCGTCGCTAGGAGGGAGGGCGTATACGAGCAGTACTTC
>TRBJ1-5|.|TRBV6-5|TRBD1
CASSTTGGNQPQHF
TGTGCCAGCAGTACAACAGGGGGCAATCAGCCCCAGCATTTT
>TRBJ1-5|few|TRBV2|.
CASSGSQGGNQPQHF
TGTGCCAGCAGTGGCTCACAGGGAGGCAATCAGCCCCAGCATTTT
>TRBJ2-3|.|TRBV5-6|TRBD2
CASSFRTSTPDTQYF
TGTGCCAGCAGTTTTCGGACTAGCACCCCCGATACGCAGTATTTT
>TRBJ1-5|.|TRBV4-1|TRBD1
CASSQEGRGVGQPQHF
TGCGCCAGCAGCCAAGAGGGCAGGGGGGTTGGGCAGCCCCAGCATTTT
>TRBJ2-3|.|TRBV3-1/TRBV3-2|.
CASSQAGADTQYF
TGTGCCAGCAGCCAAGCAGGGGCAGACACGCAGTATTTT
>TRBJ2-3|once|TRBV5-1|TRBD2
CASSKRGGGASDTQYF
TGCGCCAGCAGCAAGCGCGGCGGGGGGGCTTCGGATACGCAGTATTTT
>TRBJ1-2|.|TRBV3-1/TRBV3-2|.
CASSQGGQSYGYTF
TGTGCCAGCAGCCAAGGGGGACAAAGCTATGGCTACACCTTC
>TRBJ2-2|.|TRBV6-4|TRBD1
CASSEQGANTGELFF
TGTGCCAGCAGTGAACAGGGGGCTAACACCGGGGAGCTGTTTTTT
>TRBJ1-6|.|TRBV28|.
CASRGQAYNSPLHF
TGTGCCAGCAGGGGACAAGCTTATAATTCACCCCTCCACTTT
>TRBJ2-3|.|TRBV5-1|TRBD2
CASSFAGGSTDTQYF
TGCGCCAGCAGCTTTGCGGGGGGAAGCACAGATACGCAGTATTTT
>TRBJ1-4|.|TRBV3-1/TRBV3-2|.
CASSLGRGREGEKLFF
TGTGCCAGCAGCCTGGGAAGGGGGAGAGAAGGAGAAAAACTGTTTTTT